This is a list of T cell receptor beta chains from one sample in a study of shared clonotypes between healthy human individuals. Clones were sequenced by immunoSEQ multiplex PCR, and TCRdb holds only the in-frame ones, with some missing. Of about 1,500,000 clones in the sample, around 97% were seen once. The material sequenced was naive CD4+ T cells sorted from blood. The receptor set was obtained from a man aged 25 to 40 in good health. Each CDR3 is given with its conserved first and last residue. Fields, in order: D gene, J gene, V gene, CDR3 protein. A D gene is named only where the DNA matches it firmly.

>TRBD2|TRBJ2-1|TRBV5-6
CASSLGLAGNNEQFF
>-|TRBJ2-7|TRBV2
CASILWGVSYEQYF
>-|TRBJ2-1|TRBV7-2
CASSLAAGNEQFF
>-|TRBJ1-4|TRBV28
CASTTAATNEKLFF
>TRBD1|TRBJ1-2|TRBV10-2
CASRRGQGYTF
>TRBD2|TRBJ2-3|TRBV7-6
CASSLVVSAGVGGDTQYF
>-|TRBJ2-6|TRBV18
CASSPLNSGANVLTF
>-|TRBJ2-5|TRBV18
CASSPTAGGGETQYF
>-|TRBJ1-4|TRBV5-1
CASSLSGGTNEKLFF
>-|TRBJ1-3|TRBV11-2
CASSPIQGGGNTIYF
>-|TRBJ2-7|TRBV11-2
CASTDSYEQYF
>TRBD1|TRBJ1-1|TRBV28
CASILGTVNTEAFF
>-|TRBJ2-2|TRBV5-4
CATIPAGTNTGELFF
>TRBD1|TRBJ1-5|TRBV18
CASSPTGVDQPQHF
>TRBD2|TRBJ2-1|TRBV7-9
CASSLTSANWYNEQFF
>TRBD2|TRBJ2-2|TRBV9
CASSVAAAGYTGELFF
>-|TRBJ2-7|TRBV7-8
CASSPRYEQYF
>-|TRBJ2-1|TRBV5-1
CASSLVSLGGFYNEQFF
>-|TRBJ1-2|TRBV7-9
CASSLALSRGGGYGYTF
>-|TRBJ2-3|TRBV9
CASSGSSTDTQYF
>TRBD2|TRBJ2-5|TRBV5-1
CASSLSAGGQETQYF
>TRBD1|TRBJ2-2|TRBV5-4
CASSSRDRAAGELFF
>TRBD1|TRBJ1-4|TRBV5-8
CASRRTGGGEKLFF
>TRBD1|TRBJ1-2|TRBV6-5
CASSYSVRGGYTF
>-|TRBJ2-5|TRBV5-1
CASSLESRGGETQYF
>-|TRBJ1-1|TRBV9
CASSATSQSNTEAFF
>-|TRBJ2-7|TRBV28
CASGLVVREQYF
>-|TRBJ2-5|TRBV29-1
CSVEDRRQPGETQYF
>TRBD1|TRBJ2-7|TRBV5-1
CASSDTGGSLISEQYF
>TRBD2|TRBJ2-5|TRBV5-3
CARSSKLAGAEETQYF
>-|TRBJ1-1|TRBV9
CASSVDGWAAEAFF
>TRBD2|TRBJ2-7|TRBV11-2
CASSSGRGTEQYF
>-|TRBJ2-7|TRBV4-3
CASSQDMAETYEQYF
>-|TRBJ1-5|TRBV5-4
CASSSPHQPQHF
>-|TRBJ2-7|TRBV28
CASSLGPRLPYEQYF
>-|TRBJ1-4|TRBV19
CASSTNIRGEKLFF
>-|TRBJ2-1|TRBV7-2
CASSTSSYNEQFF
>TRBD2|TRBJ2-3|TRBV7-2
CASSLGLANTQYF
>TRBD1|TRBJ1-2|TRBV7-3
CASSLTTGAGYTF
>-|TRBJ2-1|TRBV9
CASSQLATYNEQFF
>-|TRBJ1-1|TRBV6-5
CASSYGQQNTEAFF
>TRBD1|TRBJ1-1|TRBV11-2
CASSPGQMNTEAFF
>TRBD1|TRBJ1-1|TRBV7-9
CASSLQGAQVTEAFF
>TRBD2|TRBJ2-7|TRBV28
CASSLGTSGEEAQYF
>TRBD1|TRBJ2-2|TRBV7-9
CASSLRDRVTGELFF
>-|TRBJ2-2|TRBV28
CASSFTRELFF
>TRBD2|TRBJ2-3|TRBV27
CASSLGTSGSDTQYF
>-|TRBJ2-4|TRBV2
CASSSGGINIQYF